The entry that follows covers one TCR beta chain sequence. Its antigen is as yet unknown. The V end lost 1 base, the J end lost 2 bases, and 10 bases lay between the germline ends. Germline CDR1 PRHDT, CDR2 FYEKMQ (reference sequence). This CDR3 contains 15 residues. The table came from immunoSEQ multiplex PCR; TCRdb's copy has only in-frame clones and leaves some out. The sample carries 150,000 or so clones, about 84% recorded once. The sample is drawn from a study of cytotoxic CD8 clonotypes in ibrutinib-treated CLL. General study points: Increased clonality at ibrutinib response gave way to a return toward baseline at progression.

J is TRBJ2-3 and V is TRBV13; D uncertain. Sequenced here: PBMCs, sampled after 24 months of ibrutinib treatment. This clonotype was obtained from a human donor with chronic lymphocytic leukemia. The CDR3 nucleotides read TGTGCCAGCAGCTTAGCTTTCAGCCTCACAGATACGCAGTATTTT. It is translated as CASSLAFSLTDTQYF.